This T cell receptor (beta chain) was recorded in a study of radiation and T cells in renal cell carcinoma. Overall study results and limits: Compared with controls, irradiated tumors showed greater TCR clonality. Sampling covered only approximately 1 g of each tumor.

Worth noting for this clone: What it binds is unknown.

Some clones are missing from TCRdb's copy, which holds only in-frame ones; the method was immunoSEQ multiplex PCR. This table has about 10,000 clones, 58% appearing once. Treatment given: treatment-naive control, cytoreductive nephrectomy. The tumor was a clear cell renal cell carcinoma. Germline CDR1 and CDR2: SGHDT and YYEEEE. Trimming took off 0 bases at V and 0 bases at J, with 16 bases between the two ends. The CDR3 extends over 18 amino acids. The gene calls are TRBV5-6 and TRBJ1-3; D is undetermined. The clonotype comes from a man in his forties with renal cell carcinoma. The sample in question was tumor tissue, obtained from a patient whose treatment was nephrectomy without radiotherapy. CDR3 DNA sequence: TGTGCCAGCAGCTTGGGTGATCTAACGGACTTCTCTGGAAACACCATATATTTT. Its translation: CASSLGDLTDFSGNTIYF.